Each of the 20 T cell receptor beta chains below was sequenced from the same sample in a study of spatial heterogeneity in lung cancer. Time point given: sample taken at primary tumor resection. One entry per CDR3 protein results from TCRdb running MiXCR on the 5' RACE reads. The sample has some 78,000 distinct CDR3 sequences; approximately 8% are singletons. The sample consisted of PBMCs, taken at surgery. Source of these receptors: a male donor with early-stage non-small cell lung cancer.

A few counts support this clonotype. The rearrangement joins TRBV24-1 to TRBJ1-4; D unclear. CDR3 length: 16 amino acids. The germline V gene encodes CDR1 KGHDR and CDR2 SFDVKD. V shed 2 bases and J shed 5 bases, with 14 bases lying between them. The CDR3 region has the DNA TGTGCCACCAGTGATTCTAGTGAACTGCACAATGAAAAACTGTTTTTT. The encoded protein is CATSDSSELHNEKLFF.

This chain connects TRBV5-4 to TRBJ2-5, with 9 nucleotides matching TRBD2. V shed 4 bases, J shed 3 bases, and the junction held 10 bases outside the gene matches. In germline, CDR1 is SGHNT, CDR2 YYREEE (reference sequence). CDR3 length: 16 amino acids. CDR3 sequence reads: CASSPWVIAGEETQYF. For the CDR3, the DNA is TGTGCCAGCAGCCCTTGGGTAATAGCGGGAGAAGAGACCCAGTACTTC.

The chain links TRBV20-1 to TRBJ2-1; a possible D gene is TRBD2 (6 bases). Trimming left V 0 bases short and J 0 bases short, with 15 bases between. Germline assignment: CDR1 DFQATT and CDR2 SNEGSKA (reference sequence). The CDR3 loop spans 17 amino acids. The CDR3 sequence is CSARDFRGKDSYNEQFF. The CDR3 DNA follows: TGCAGTGCTAGAGATTTTCGGGGGAAGGACTCCTACAATGAGCAGTTCTTC.

Many counts were recorded for this clonotype. The CDR3 sequence is CASSLKEGGEQFF. The CDR3 bases are TGTGCCAGCAGTTTAAAGGAAGGGGGTGAGCAGTTCTTC. The chain couples TRBV12-3 or TRBV12-4 to TRBJ2-1; a weak D match, TRBD1 (6 bases). The CDR3 is 13 amino acids. V lost 2 bases and J 9 bases, leaving 11 bases between the germline ends.

In its sample, this clonotype was seen many times. This chain joins TRBV7-9 and TRBJ1-1; a weak D match, TRBD1 (6 bases). The length of the CDR3 is 14 residues. With 11 bases removed from V and 0 bases from J, the gap between germline ends came to 16 bases. Per the germline V gene, CDR1 is SEHNR and CDR2 is FQNEAQ (reference sequence). The CDR3 spells CASLVQGMNTEAFF. The CDR3 region has the DNA TGTGCCTCCCTGGTTCAGGGGATGAACACTGAAGCTTTCTTT.

The rearrangement uses TRBV27 and TRBJ2-1, with D tentatively TRBD2 (5 bases). Per the germline V gene, CDR1 is MNHEY and CDR2 is SMNVEV (reference sequence). Deletions cut 6 bases from V and 10 bases from J, with 13 bases between. The length of the CDR3 is 12 residues. The CDR3 sequence is CASREPGLEQFF. CDR3 sequence (DNA): TGTGCCAGCAGAGAGCCAGGACTGGAGCAGTTCTTC.

The chain has TRBV5-1 and TRBJ2-5; D remains ambiguous. This CDR3 comprises 14 residues. V was clipped by 2 bases and J by 5 bases, with 13 bases between them. Looked up from germline, CDR1 is SGHRS and CDR2 is YFSETQ. The chain's CDR3 is CASSLRARFETQYF. The CDR3 nucleotides read TGCGCCAGCAGCTTAAGGGCCCGCTTCGAGACCCAGTACTTC.

Many counts were recorded for this clonotype. This rearrangement joins TRBV11-2 to TRBJ2-1, with D perhaps matching TRBD1 or TRBD2 (6 bases each). CDR3 length: 18 residues. V dropped 1 base and J dropped 0 bases, with 16 bases sitting between them. From germline, CDR1 is SGHAT and CDR2 FQNNGV. CDR3 sequence: CASSLGSGGTYSYNEQFF. CDR3 nucleotide sequence: TGTGCCAGCAGCTTAGGATCGGGCGGGACATACTCCTACAATGAGCAGTTCTTC.

The sample holds many counts of this clonotype. V and J are TRBV7-9 and TRBJ2-5; D not resolved. V was shortened by 3 bases and J by 3 bases, with 5 bases between the two germline ends. Germline CDR1 reads SEHNR; CDR2 reads FQNEAQ (reference sequence). This CDR3 is 12 amino acids long. CDR3 amino acids: CASSFTEETQYF. CDR3 DNA sequence: TGTGCCAGCAGCTTTACTGAAGAGACCCAGTACTTC.

The V gene is TRBV12-3 or TRBV12-4, the J gene TRBJ2-3; D not certain. The CDR3 runs 14 residues. V was trimmed by 2 bases and J by 6 bases, leaving 12 bases between them. The CDR3 DNA follows: TGTGCCAGCAGTTTAATTGCCGTCACGGATACGCAGTATTTT. This encodes CASSLIAVTDTQYF.

This clonotype appeared a few times. This chain uses TRBV27 with TRBJ2-7; 11 bases agree with TRBD2. V shed 5 bases and J 6 bases; nucleotides not matched to a gene: 18. The CDR3 has 18 amino acids. Per the germline V gene, CDR1 is MNHEY and CDR2 is SMNVEV (reference sequence). As DNA, the CDR3 is TGTGCCAGCAGTCCAACCAGACTAGCGGGAACAATCTCGGGCGAGCAGTACTTC. Translated: CASSPTRLAGTISGEQYF.

This clonotype was counted at least ten times. The rearrangement uses TRBV9 and TRBJ2-1; 12 nucleotides agree with TRBD2. The CDR3 has 15 residues. With 4 bases clipped from V and 7 bases from J, the junction kept 6 bases outside the gene matches. The germline gives CDR1 SGDLS, CDR2 YYNGEE. The CDR3 DNA follows: TGTGCCAGCAGCCGGACTAGCGGGATAGTAAATGAGCAGTTCTTC. Protein: CASSRTSGIVNEQFF.

Only a few counts were recorded for this clonotype. The chain is built from TRBV28 and TRBJ2-1; D gene unclear. Germline V gene sequence: CDR1 MDHEN, CDR2 SYDVKM. Trimming removed 0 bases from V and 9 bases from J, with 15 bases in between. The CDR3 has 15 amino acids. The chain's CDR3 is CASSLWAPPTSEQFF. For the CDR3, the DNA is TGTGCCAGCAGTTTATGGGCCCCTCCGACCTCTGAGCAGTTCTTC.

V gene TRBV6-2 or TRBV6-3 combines with J gene TRBJ2-4; D unresolved. Trimming left V 6 bases short and J 0 bases short, with 12 bases between. Germline V gene lookup returns CDR1 MNHEY and CDR2 SVGEGT. There are 15 residues in the CDR3. This CDR3 is CASSPQALAKNIQYF. Here the CDR3 DNA reads TGTGCCAGCAGCCCCCAGGCGTTAGCCAAAAACATTCAGTACTTC.

This clonotype came up many times. The chain joins TRBV5-1 to TRBJ2-7; TRBD1 is a possible D gene (6 bases). This CDR3 has 14 amino acids. Trimming removed 4 bases from V and 4 bases from J, with 15 bases in between. Germline V lookup: CDR1 SGHRS, CDR2 YFSETQ. The CDR3: CASSLQTGAYEQYF. The CDR3 DNA sequence: TGCGCCAGCAGCCTCCAGACAGGAGCTTACGAGCAGTACTTC.

This clonotype showed up many times. The J gene is TRBJ2-6, the V gene TRBV7-6, with 7 bases lining up with TRBD1. This CDR3 is 16 amino acids long. Germline V gene data show CDR1 as SGHVS and CDR2 as FNYEAQ. J gave up 4 bases and V 5 bases, and 8 bases lay outside the gene matches. The CDR3 DNA follows: TGTGCCAGCAGCCCGAAGACAGGGTTGGGGGCCAACGTCCTGACTTTC. Its translation is CASSPKTGLGANVLTF.

This clonotype has only a few counts. This sequence joins TRBV2 and TRBJ2-3; D call uncertain. Trimming pared 11 bases from V and 1 base from J, leaving 13 bases between. Per the germline V gene, CDR1 is SNHLY and CDR2 is FYNNEI. The CDR3 is 13 amino acids. CDR3 amino acids: CASQTSGTDTQYF. CDR3 sequence (DNA): TGTGCCTCCCAGACCAGCGGCACAGATACGCAGTATTTT.

Note on this clonotype: A read error may explain this, as a much larger clone is one base away. CDR3 sequence reads: CASSPGASGMGEQFF. In nucleotides, the CDR3 is TGTGCCAGCAGCCCCGGGGCTAGCGGGATGGGTGAGCAGTTCTTC. This chain uses TRBV7-9 with TRBJ2-1, with 9 bases aligning to TRBD2. Germline V gene lookup returns CDR1 SEHNR and CDR2 FQNEAQ (reference sequence). The CDR3 covers 15 residues. The trim removed 5 bases at V and 9 bases at J, leaving 11 bases unmatched.

This clonotype was observed many times. The chain employs TRBV10-2 and TRBJ2-2, with 12 nucleotides matching TRBD2. V was pared by 6 bases and J by 6 bases, with 2 bases of the junction left unmatched. This CDR3 comprises 14 residues. CDR1 is WSHSY, CDR2 SAAADI, per germline. Written as DNA, the CDR3 is TGCGCCAGCAGGACTAGCGGGAGTTCCGGGGAGCTGTTTTTT. It codes for CASRTSGSSGELFF.

This clonotype has a count of ten or more. The gene calls are TRBV5-1 and TRBJ2-1, with TRBD1 matching over 7 bases. The CDR3 is 12 amino acids. CDR1 and CDR2 from the germline V gene are SGHRS and YFSETQ. The junction had 7 bases not matched to a gene; V was cut back by 4 bases and J by 12 bases. The CDR3 DNA follows: TGCGCCAGCAGCCCACAGGGGCCGGCGCAGTTCTTC. Amino acid sequence: CASSPQGPAQFF.